These T cell receptor beta chains were read from a single sample in a study of Graves' ophthalmopathy and Graves' hyperthyroidism. TCRdb passed the multiplex PCR reads through MiXCR, listing each CDR3 protein once. The sample includes hundreds of thousands of distinct CDR3 sequences, about 47% of them seen just once. Input material: peripheral blood. All receptors come from an adult man with Graves' ophthalmopathy. Each CDR3 is given without its conserved first and last residue. The D gene is left open where the match is weak.

>TRBV11-2|-
ASSFAGTPLH
>TRBV29-1|TRBD1
SGGQSIDTEAF
>TRBV6-5|-
ASSFRQAANYGYT
>TRBV10-3|TRBD1
AIRDGTGTYGYT
>TRBV7-2|-
ASSLVFRAVGEKLF
>TRBV10-3|-
ASSREENTEAS
>TRBV20-1|-
SARRGSNSGNTIY
>TRBV5-4|TRBD2
ASSLGPGGSGANVLT
>TRBV5-5|-
ASSARGGETQY
>TRBV25-1|-
ASSERTEAF
>TRBV6-5|TRBD1
ASGLFGLGQGSEKLF
>TRBV19|-
ASSSAGRTPQETQN
>TRBV2|-
ASSSPGAGWNTEAF
>TRBV29-1|-
SVGGREYGYT
>TRBV6-5|-
ASSELNRANTEAF
>TRBV7-6|TRBD1
ASRVGTGPAGEQY
>TRBV5-1|TRBD1
ASNHQGAKEQY
>TRBV6-6|-
ASSPGPYQPQH
>TRBV14|TRBD1
ASSHRTGSGELF
>TRBV27|-
ASSFRPASYEQY
>TRBV10-3|-
AISEKAGFSYEQY
>TRBV24-1|TRBD1
ATSDSQDRGPQFYGYT
>TRBV7-9|-
ASSWTGDGYT
>TRBV10-3|-
ASSEPSGGRTEAF
>TRBV9|-
ASSEKRDGTYEQY
>TRBV7-6|-
ASSRSRVGSSGNTEAF
>TRBV29-1|TRBD1
SVERDRGLVTEAF
>TRBV10-3|TRBD1
ASTKVDRASYT
>TRBV29-1|TRBD1
SVETGTASYEQY